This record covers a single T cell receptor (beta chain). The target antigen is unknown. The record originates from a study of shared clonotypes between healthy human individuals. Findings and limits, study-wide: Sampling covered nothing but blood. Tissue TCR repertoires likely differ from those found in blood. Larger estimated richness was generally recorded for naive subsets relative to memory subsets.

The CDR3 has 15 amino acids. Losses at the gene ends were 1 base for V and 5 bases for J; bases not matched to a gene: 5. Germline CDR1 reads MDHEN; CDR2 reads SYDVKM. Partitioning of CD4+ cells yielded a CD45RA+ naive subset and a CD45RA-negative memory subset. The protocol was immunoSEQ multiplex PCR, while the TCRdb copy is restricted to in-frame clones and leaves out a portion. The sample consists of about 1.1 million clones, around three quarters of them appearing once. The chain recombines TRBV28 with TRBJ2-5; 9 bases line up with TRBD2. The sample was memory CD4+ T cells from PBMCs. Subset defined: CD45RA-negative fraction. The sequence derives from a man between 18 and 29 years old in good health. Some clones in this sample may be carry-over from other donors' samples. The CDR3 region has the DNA TGTGCCAGCAGTTTATCGGCGGGAGGGAGGGAGACCCAGTACTTC. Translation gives CASSLSAGGRETQYF.